This TCR beta chain was documented in a study of CD8+CD57+ T cells in acquired aplastic anemia. Overall study context: Sorting CD4+ and CD8+ cells gave DNA averaging approximately 3 ug.

The CDR3 has 14 amino acids. Germline V gene lookup returns CDR1 SGHDT and CDR2 YYEEEE. Only patients with CD8+CD57+ cell expansion on flow cytometry were chosen for sequencing. In the case of this clonotype: One end of the junction does not line up with germline, which may come from a read error.

Genomic DNA was employed as the template in profiling TCR beta VDJ and CDR3. TCRdb ran MiXCR on the reads and lists one entry per CDR3 protein. This table holds about 98,000 distinct CDR3 sequences, about 63% found once. The receptor was derived from a human donor with aplastic anemia. The chain carries TRBV5-6 and TRBJ1-5; D gene unclear. Sequencing was carried out using sorted CD4+, CD8+, or CD8+CD57+ T cells (not recorded which) from PBMCs. This CDR3 reads CASTLWGFGQPQHF. CDR3 bases: TGTGCCAGCACCTTGTGGGGTTTCGGGCAGCCCCAGCATTTT.